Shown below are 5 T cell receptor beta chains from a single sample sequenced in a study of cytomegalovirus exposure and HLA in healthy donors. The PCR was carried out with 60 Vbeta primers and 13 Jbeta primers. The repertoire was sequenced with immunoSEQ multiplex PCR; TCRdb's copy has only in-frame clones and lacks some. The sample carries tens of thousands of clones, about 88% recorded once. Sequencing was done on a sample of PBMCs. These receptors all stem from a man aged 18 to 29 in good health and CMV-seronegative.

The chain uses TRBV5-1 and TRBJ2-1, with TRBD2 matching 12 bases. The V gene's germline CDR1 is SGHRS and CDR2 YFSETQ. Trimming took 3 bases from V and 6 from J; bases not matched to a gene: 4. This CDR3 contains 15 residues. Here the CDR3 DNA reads TGCGCCAGCAGCTCCGGACTAGCGGGACCCAATGAGCAGTTCTTC. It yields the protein CASSSGLAGPNEQFF.

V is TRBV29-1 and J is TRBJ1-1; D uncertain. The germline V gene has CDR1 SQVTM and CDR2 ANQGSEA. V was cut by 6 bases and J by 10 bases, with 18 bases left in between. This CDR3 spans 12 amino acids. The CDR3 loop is CSVVGGQRGAFF. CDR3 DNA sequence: TGCAGCGTGGTGGGCGGGCAAAGAGGAGCTTTCTTT.

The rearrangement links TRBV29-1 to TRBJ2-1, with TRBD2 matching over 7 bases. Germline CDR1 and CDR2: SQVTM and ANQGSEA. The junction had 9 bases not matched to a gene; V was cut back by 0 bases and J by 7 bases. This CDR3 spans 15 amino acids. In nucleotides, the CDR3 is TGCAGCGTTGAAGATCCCCGGCGGGAGCTGAATGAGCAGTTCTTC. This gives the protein CSVEDPRRELNEQFF.

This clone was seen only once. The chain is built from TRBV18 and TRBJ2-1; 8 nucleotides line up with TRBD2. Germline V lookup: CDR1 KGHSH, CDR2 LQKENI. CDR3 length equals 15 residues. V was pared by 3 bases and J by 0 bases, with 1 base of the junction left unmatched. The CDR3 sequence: CASSPTSGSYNEQFF. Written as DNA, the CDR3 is TGTGCCAGCTCACCTACTAGCGGCTCCTACAATGAGCAGTTCTTC.

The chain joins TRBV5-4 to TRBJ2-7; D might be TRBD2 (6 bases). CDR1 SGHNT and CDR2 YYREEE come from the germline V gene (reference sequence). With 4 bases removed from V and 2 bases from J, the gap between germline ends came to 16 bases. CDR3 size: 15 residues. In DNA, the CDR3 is TGTGCCAGCAGCCCACTGACGGGACTTCCCTACGAGCAGTACTTC. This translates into CASSPLTGLPYEQYF.